The 2 T cell receptor beta chains in this list originate from one sample, sequenced in a study of blood T cell repertoires in COVID-19. This table comes from immunoSEQ multiplex PCR, and its TCRdb copy is limited to in-frame clones, with some not included. The table has 300,000 to 400,000 clones, roughly 86% seen once. Input material: peripheral blood. The receptors stem from a woman between 70 and 85 years old with COVID-19, enrolled during active disease.

This clone was seen only once. The chain joins TRBV27 to TRBJ2-6; a weak D match, TRBD1 (6 bases). The V gene lost 6 bases and the J gene lost 1 base, with 10 bases spanning the gap. The CDR3 runs to 15 residues. The germline V gene encodes CDR1 MNHEY and CDR2 SMNVEV (reference sequence). CDR3 nucleotide sequence: TGTGCCAGCAGCCTAGGACAGTCTGGGGCCAACGTCCTGACTTTC. Protein: CASSLGQSGANVLTF.

This chain joins TRBV6-5 and TRBJ1-2; 9 nucleotides line up with TRBD1. Trimming took 6 bases from V and 8 from J; bases not matched to a gene: 13. Germline V lookup: CDR1 MNHEY, CDR2 SVGAGI. The CDR3 contains 15 residues. CDR3 in DNA: TGTGCCAGCAGCAAACACTTGGGACAGGGTGCGGGCTACACCTTC. Translation gives CASSKHLGQGAGYTF.